The 6 T cell receptor beta chains below all came from one sample that was sequenced in a study of preoperative IRX-2 immunotherapy in early breast cancer (dated by TCRdb to between 2017 and 2020). The treatment or condition label for this specimen denotes: preoperative locoregional IRX-2 cytokine immunotherapy. Library preparation used the immunoSEQ multiplex PCR assay. In TCRdb, the immuneACCESS table is reduced to in-frame sequences with V and J assigned. These tables do not hold every clone; where another copy was compared, an unresolved V gene accounts for under half, and the others remain unexplained. Within this sample are 30,000 to 45,000 clones, with roughly four fifths of them counted one time only. The ten largest clones take up approximately 1.5% of the sample. Sequenced material: lymph node tissue, taken after IRX-2 immunotherapy. All receptors come from a human donor with breast cancer.

This clone has only a few counts. The chain uses TRBV19 and TRBJ2-7; D uncertain. CDR1 is LNHDA, CDR2 SQIVND, per germline (reference sequence). V was clipped by 5 bases and J by 1 base, with 9 bases between them. The CDR3 spans 13 residues. The CDR3 spells CASSGGWSYEQYF. In DNA, the CDR3 is TGTGCCAGTAGTGGCGGCTGGTCCTACGAGCAGTACTTC.

The V and J genes are TRBV10-2 and TRBJ1-5; TRBD1 is a possible D gene (5 bases). Deletions cut 6 bases from V and 7 bases from J, with 13 bases between. Germline lookup yields CDR1 WSHSY and CDR2 SAAADI. This CDR3 is 13 amino acids long. CDR3 sequence (DNA): TGCGCCAGCAGCGCAGGGTGGCGACAGCCCCAGCATTTT. Translating it yields CASSAGWRQPQHF.

This clone has a single count. The CDR3 bases are TGTGCCGGAAGTGGCGGCCTAGCCAAAAACATTCAGTACTTC. It is translated as CAGSGGLAKNIQYF. The rearrangement uses TRBV12-2 and TRBJ2-4; TRBD2, the D gene given by the table, was not confirmed from the DNA. TRBV12-2 is termed a pseudogene. CDR3 length: 14 residues.

V and J are TRBV28 and TRBJ1-2; 9 nucleotides line up with TRBD1. V shed 3 bases and J 8 bases; nucleotides not matched to a gene: 7. In germline, CDR1 is MDHEN, CDR2 SYDVKM. The CDR3 has 14 residues. The CDR3 here is CASSLIGTGRGYTF. The CDR3 nucleotides are TGTGCCAGCAGTTTGATCGGGACAGGGAGAGGCTACACCTTC.

The chain has TRBV5-1 and TRBJ2-5; possible D gene TRBD1, 6 bases. Germline V CDR1 and CDR2: SGHRS, YFSETQ. The germline V and J ends were trimmed by 4 bases and 5 bases, with 18 bases remaining between them. This CDR3 region has 15 residues. The CDR3 is CASSPGTSRRETQYF. The DNA for the CDR3 is TGCGCCAGCAGCCCCGGGACATCTCGTCGGGAGACCCAGTACTTC. The whole variable domain, remainder taken from reference TRBV5-1 and TRBJ2-5, is KAGVTQTPRYLIKTRGQQVTLSCSPISGHRSVSWYQQTPGQGLQFLFEYFSETQRNKGNFPGRFSGRQFSNSRSEMNVSTLELGDSALYLCASSPGTSRRETQYFGPGTRLLVL.

V and J are TRBV11-3 and TRBJ1-2; 7 bases fit TRBD1. V was pared by 3 bases and J by 2 bases, with 12 bases of the junction left unmatched. The CDR3 is 17 residues long. CDR1 SGHNT and CDR2 YENEEA come from the germline V gene. The DNA for the CDR3 is TGTGCCAGCAGCTTGTATCCGGGACAGCGATCCAACTATGGCTACACCTTC. Its protein product is CASSLYPGQRSNYGYTF.